This T cell receptor (beta chain) emerged from a study of blood T cells in healthy people across ages. Study-level results: In these data, TCR beta diversity tracked strongly with naive T cell percentage. Per million T cells, the diversity of TCR beta decreased roughly linearly as age advanced.

Worth noting for this clonotype: Its matching antigen is unknown.

V dropped 6 bases and J dropped 0 bases, with 17 bases sitting between them. Germline V gene sequence: CDR1 MNHEY, CDR2 SVGAGI. The CDR3 is made up of 16 amino acids. Alongside a J-beta primer mix, a sample-barcoded 5' primer served in a second PCR lasting roughly 6 to 11 cycles. Researchers report that a template-switch adaptor with 12 random nucleotides tagged each cDNA molecule. TCRdb reprocessed the 5' RACE reads via MiXCR and lists one record per CDR3 protein. The sample lists 800,000 or so distinct CDR3 sequences, around a quarter occurring once. The same data also contributed to another study, on T cells of mothers and their children. As that study records: Donation involved a few healthy Caucasian mothers and the six children that they had.

This rearrangement joins TRBV6-5 to TRBJ1-1; D is perhaps TRBD1 (5 bases). The sequence was obtained from a boy between 5 and 17 years old in good health. Sequencing used blood. The CDR3 sequence is CASSAPYGAMNTEAFF. DNA of the CDR3: TGTGCCAGCAGCGCCCCGTACGGGGCGATGAACACTGAAGCTTTCTTT.